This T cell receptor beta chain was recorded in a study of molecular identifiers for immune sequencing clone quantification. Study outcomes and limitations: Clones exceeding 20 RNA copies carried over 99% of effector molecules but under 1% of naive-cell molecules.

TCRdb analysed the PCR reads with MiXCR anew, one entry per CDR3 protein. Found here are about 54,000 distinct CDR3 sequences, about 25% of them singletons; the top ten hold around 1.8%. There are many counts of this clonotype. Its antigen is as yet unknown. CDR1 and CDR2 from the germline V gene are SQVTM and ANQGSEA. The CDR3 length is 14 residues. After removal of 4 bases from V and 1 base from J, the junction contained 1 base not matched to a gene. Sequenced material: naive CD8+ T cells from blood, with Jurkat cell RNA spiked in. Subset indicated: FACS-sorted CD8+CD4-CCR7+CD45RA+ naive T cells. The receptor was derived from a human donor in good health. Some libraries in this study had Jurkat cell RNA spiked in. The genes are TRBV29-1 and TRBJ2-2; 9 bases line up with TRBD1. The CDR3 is CSVGDRENTGELFF. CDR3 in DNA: TGCAGCGTTGGGGACAGGGAGAACACCGGGGAGCTGTTTTTT.